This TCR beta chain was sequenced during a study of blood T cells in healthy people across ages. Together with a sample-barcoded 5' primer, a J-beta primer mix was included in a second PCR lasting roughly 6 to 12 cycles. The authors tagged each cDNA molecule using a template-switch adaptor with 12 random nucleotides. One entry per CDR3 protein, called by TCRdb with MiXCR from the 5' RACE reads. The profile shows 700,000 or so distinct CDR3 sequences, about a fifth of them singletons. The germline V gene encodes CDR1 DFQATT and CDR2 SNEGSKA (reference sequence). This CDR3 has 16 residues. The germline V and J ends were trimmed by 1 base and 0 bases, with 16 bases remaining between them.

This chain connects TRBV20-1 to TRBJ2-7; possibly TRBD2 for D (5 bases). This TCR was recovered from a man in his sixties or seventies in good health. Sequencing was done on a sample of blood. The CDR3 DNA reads TGCAGTGCTAGAGCGCCGCGTGCGGGCCACTCCTACGAGCAGTACGTC. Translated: CSARAPRAGHSYEQYV.